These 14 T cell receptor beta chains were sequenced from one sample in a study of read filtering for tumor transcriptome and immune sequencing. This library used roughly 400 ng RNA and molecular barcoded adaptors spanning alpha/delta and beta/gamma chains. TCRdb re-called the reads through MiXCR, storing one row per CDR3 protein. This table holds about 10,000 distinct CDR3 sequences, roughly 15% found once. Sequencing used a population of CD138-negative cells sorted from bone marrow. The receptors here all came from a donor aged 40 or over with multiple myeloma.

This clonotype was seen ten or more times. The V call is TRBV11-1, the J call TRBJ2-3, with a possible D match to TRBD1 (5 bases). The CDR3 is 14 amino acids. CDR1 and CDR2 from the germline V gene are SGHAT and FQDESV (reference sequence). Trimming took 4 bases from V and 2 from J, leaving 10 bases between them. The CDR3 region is CASSSDTYTDTQYF. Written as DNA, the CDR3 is TGTGCCAGCAGCTCGGACACATACACAGATACGCAGTATTTT.

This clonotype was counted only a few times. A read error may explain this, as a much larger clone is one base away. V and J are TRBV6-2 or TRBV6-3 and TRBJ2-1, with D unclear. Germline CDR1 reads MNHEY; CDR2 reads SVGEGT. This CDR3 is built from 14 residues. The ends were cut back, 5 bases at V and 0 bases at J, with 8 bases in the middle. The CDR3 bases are TGTGCCAGCAGTAGCTCGGCCTCCTACAATGAGCAGTTCTTC. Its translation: CASSSSASYNEQFF.

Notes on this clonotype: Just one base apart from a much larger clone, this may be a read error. CDR3 bases: TGTGCCGGCAGCTGGCCGGGGGGGAGGCACGAGACCCAGTACTTC. It translates to CAGSWPGGRHETQYF. The chain employs TRBV5-5 and TRBJ2-5; 8 nucleotides agree with TRBD2. Germline assignment: CDR1 SGHKS and CDR2 YYEKEE (reference sequence). The CDR3 spans 15 residues.

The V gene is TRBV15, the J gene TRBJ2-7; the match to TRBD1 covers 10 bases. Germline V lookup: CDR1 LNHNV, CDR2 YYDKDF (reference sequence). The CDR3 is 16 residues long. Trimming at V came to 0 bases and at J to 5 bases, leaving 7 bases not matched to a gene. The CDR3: CATSRDSGTGVNEQYF. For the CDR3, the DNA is TGTGCCACCAGCAGAGATTCTGGGACAGGGGTTAACGAGCAGTACTTC.

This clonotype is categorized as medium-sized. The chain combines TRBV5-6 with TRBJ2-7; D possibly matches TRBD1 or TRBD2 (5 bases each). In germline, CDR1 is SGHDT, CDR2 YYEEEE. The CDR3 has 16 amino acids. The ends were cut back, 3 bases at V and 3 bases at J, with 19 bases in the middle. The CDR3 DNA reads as TGTGCCAGCAGCTATGGGGGTCTTTCCCTCTACTACGAGCAGTACTTC. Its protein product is CASSYGGLSLYYEQYF.

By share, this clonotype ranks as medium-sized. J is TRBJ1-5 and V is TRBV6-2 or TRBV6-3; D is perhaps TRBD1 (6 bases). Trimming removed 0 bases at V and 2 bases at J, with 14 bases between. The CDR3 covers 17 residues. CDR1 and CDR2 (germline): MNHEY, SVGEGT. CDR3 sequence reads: CASSYSMGQGRNQPQHF. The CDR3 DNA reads TGTGCCAGCAGTTACTCGATGGGGCAGGGGCGCAATCAGCCCCAGCATTTT.

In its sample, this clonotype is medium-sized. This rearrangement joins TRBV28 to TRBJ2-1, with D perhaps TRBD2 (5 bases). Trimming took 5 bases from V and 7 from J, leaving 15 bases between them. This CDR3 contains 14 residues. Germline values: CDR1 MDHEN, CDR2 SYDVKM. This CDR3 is CASSPPTAGNEQFF. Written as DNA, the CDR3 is TGTGCCAGCAGTCCGCCGACGGCGGGTAATGAGCAGTTCTTC.

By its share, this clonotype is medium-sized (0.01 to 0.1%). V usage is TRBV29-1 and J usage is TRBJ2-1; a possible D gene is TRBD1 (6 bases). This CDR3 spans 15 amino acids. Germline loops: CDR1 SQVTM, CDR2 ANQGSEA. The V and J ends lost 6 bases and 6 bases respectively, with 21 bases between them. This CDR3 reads CSVLERATGPNEQFF. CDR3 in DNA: TGCAGCGTCCTAGAAAGGGCTACAGGGCCCAATGAGCAGTTCTTC.

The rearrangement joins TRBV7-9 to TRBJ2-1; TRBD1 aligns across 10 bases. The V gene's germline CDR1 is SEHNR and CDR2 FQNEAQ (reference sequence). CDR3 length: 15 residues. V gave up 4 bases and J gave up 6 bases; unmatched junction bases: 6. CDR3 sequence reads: CASSSDRGLSNEQFF. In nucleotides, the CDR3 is TGTGCCAGCAGCTCCGACAGGGGGCTGTCCAATGAGCAGTTCTTC.

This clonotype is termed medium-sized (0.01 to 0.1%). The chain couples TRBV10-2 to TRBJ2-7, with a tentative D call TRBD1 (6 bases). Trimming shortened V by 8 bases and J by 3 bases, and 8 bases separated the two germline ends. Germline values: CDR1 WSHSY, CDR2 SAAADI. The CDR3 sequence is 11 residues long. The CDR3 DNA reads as TGCGCCAGCCGGGACATCTACGAGCAGTACTTC. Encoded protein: CASRDIYEQYF.

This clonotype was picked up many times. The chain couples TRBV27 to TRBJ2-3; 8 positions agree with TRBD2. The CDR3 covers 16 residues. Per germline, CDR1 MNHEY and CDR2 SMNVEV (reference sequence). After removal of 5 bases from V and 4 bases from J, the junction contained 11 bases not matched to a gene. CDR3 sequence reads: CASSALLRGGSDTQYF. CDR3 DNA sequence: TGTGCCAGCAGTGCTCTCCTACGGGGGGGCTCAGATACGCAGTATTTT.

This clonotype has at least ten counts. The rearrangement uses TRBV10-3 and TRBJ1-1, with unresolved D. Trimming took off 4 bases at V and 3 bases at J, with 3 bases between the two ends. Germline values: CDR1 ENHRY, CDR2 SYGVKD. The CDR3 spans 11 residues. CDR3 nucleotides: TGTGCCATCAGTGCGGACACTGAAGCTTTCTTT. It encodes CAISADTEAFF.

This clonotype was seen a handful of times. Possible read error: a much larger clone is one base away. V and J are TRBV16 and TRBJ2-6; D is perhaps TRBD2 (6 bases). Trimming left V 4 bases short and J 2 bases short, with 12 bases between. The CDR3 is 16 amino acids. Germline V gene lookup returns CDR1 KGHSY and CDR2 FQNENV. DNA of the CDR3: TGTGCCAGCAGCCTGGGCGGGGTCCCTGGGGCCAACGTCCTGACTTTC. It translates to CASSLGGVPGANVLTF.

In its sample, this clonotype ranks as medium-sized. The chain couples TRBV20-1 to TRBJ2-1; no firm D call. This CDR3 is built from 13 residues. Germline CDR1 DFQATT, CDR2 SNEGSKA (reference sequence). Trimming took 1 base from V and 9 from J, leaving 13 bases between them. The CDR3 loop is CSARAPRLAEQFF. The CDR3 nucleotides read TGCAGTGCTAGAGCCCCACGTCTGGCTGAGCAGTTCTTC.